These 14 T cell receptor beta chains came from one sample sequenced in a study of blood T cells in healthy people across ages. Together with a sample-barcoded 5' primer, a J-beta primer mix was included in a second PCR lasting roughly 6 to 12 cycles. TCRdb redid the calling of the 5' RACE reads with MiXCR, one entry per CDR3 protein. The repertoire includes about a million distinct CDR3 sequences, just over 50% of them detected once, and about a fifth sits in the top ten. Sequencing was performed on blood. The receptors were sampled from a woman in her fifties or sixties in good health.

This clonotype was seen a single time. Compared with germline, one end of the junction differs, possibly owing to a read error. The chain uses TRBV29-1 and TRBJ2-3; D ambiguous. Germline CDR1 is SQVTM and CDR2 is ANQGSEA. The CDR3 consists of 14 residues. CDR3 coding DNA: TGCAGCGTCTCGGCTACCGCTGGCACAGATAGGCAGTATTTT. The encoded protein is CSVSATAGTDRQYF.

V and J are TRBV20-1 and TRBJ2-3; D unclear. The CDR3 is made up of 13 amino acids. Germline V gives CDR1 DFQATT, CDR2 SNEGSKA (reference sequence). Trimming cost V 6 bases and J 4 bases, with 14 bases left between them. The CDR3 DNA is TGCAGTGCAGCCCCGGCCAACTCAGATACGCAGTATTTT. Protein: CSAAPANSDTQYF.

This clonotype was detected only a few times. The chain uses TRBV5-1 and TRBJ2-3; TRBD2 agrees at 8 bases. Germline lookup yields CDR1 SGHRS and CDR2 YFSETQ. V was clipped by 7 bases and J by 6 bases; unmatched bases: 10. The CDR3 loop spans 14 amino acids. CDR3 loop: CASGVGREADTQYF. In DNA, the CDR3 is TGCGCCAGCGGCGTAGGGCGGGAGGCCGATACGCAGTATTTT.

This clonotype was found a few times. CDR3: CATLKGLAGGEQYF. DNA of the CDR3: TGTGCCACCCTCAAGGGACTAGCGGGAGGGGAGCAGTACTTC. The chain carries TRBV6-6 and TRBJ2-7; 16 bases agree with TRBD2. There are 14 residues in the CDR3. V lost 10 bases and J lost 7; bases outside the gene matches: 7. Per the germline V gene, CDR1 is MNHNY and CDR2 is SVGAGI (reference sequence).

This clonotype has only a few counts. This chain links TRBV11-2 with TRBJ2-7; D gene ambiguous. Per the germline V gene, CDR1 is SGHAT and CDR2 is FQNNGV. V was pared by 5 bases and J by 4 bases, with 9 bases between. There are 12 residues in the CDR3. This chain's CDR3 is CASSDVGYEQYF. DNA of the CDR3: TGTGCCAGCAGCGACGTGGGGTACGAGCAGTACTTC.

This clonotype was recorded many times. The CDR3 spells CASSHHRRQGIHGYTF. CDR3 nucleotide sequence: TGTGCCAGCAGCCACCACCGGAGACAGGGTATACATGGCTACACCTTC. The chain uses TRBV14 and TRBJ1-2; 7 positions agree with TRBD1. Looked up from germline, CDR1 is SGHDN and CDR2 is FVKESK. CDR3 length equals 16 residues. V was clipped by 3 bases and J by 6 bases; unmatched bases: 13.

This clonotype was detected a few times. This chain connects TRBV6-1 to TRBJ2-1, with 12 positions matching TRBD2. From germline, CDR1 is MNHNS and CDR2 SASEGT. The CDR3 has 15 amino acids. V dropped 6 bases and J dropped 5; count of bases not matched to a gene: 5. The CDR3 spells CASRGLAGHHNEQFF. CDR3 nucleotide sequence: TGTGCCAGCAGAGGACTAGCGGGACACCACAATGAGCAGTTCTTC.

The rearrangement links TRBV29-1 to TRBJ1-1, with no clear D. Deletions cut 1 base from V and 4 bases from J, with 13 bases between. This CDR3 spans 14 amino acids. Germline V gene lookup returns CDR1 SQVTM and CDR2 ANQGSEA. In DNA, the CDR3 is TGCAGCGTTGAAGCGGGGTGGGAGGGCACTGAAGCTTTCTTT. Its translation is CSVEAGWEGTEAFF.

The chain combines TRBV4-1 with TRBJ2-1; D is perhaps TRBD2 (6 bases). This CDR3 has 15 amino acids. From germline, CDR1 is MGHRA and CDR2 YSYEKL. V lost 0 bases and J 10 bases, leaving 16 bases between the germline ends. The CDR3 nucleotides read TGCGCCAGCAGCCAAGACCAGCCCCGGGGGAACGAGCAGTTCTTC. Translation: CASSQDQPRGNEQFF.

This clonotype was picked up many times. The chain employs TRBV27 and TRBJ2-3; TRBD2 matches 14 bases. V shed 5 bases and J 7 bases; nucleotides not matched to a gene: 11. In germline, CDR1 is MNHEY, CDR2 SMNVEV (reference sequence). This CDR3 is 17 amino acids long. The CDR3 DNA reads TGTGCCAGCAGTCCGATAAGGACTAGCGGGAGGAGGTATACGCAGTATTTT. Translating gives CASSPIRTSGRRYTQYF.

The rearrangement links TRBV15 to TRBJ2-5; 13 bases line up with TRBD2. Trimming at V came to 0 bases and at J to 5 bases, leaving 6 bases not matched to a gene. CDR1 LNHNV and CDR2 YYDKDF come from the germline V gene (reference sequence). The CDR3 sequence is 17 residues long. CDR3 sequence (DNA): TGTGCCACCAGCAGAGACGGACTAGCGGGAGAGGGTGAGACCCAGTACTTC. It yields the protein CATSRDGLAGEGETQYF. The variable domain in full, completed from reference TRBV15 and TRBJ2-5, reads DAMVIQNPRYQVTQFGKPVTLSCSQTLNHNVMYWYQQKSSQAPKLLFHYYDKDFNNEADTPDNFQSRRPNTSFCFLDIRSPGLGDTAMYLCATSRDGLAGEGETQYFGPGTRLLVL.

Only a few counts were recorded for this clonotype. In nucleotides, the CDR3 is TGTGCCAGCAGCCCCTCTCTGACTGACTTTCAGTACTTC. Protein product: CASSPSLTDFQYF. The chain couples TRBV4-2 to TRBJ2-7; no clear D. With 4 bases removed from V and 10 bases from J, the gap between germline ends came to 17 bases. The CDR3 has 13 amino acids. Germline V CDR1 and CDR2: LGHNA, YNFKEQ.

The chain employs TRBV7-2 and TRBJ2-3, with no clear D. The germline gives CDR1 SGHTA, CDR2 FQGNSA. The CDR3 consists of 15 residues. V was shortened by 2 bases and J by 2 bases, with 11 bases between the two germline ends. The CDR3 is CASSLSWSSTDTQYF. The CDR3 DNA is TGTGCCAGCAGCTTAAGTTGGTCGTCCACAGATACGCAGTATTTT.

This chain connects TRBV4-3 to TRBJ2-3; TRBD1 agrees at 8 bases. The CDR3 consists of 16 residues. CDR1 and CDR2 (germline): LGHNA, YSLEER. The V segment lost 0 bases and the J segment 2 bases; nucleotides outside the gene matches: 4. The chain's CDR3 is CASSQDNRGTTDTQYF. As DNA, the CDR3 is TGCGCCAGCAGCCAAGACAACAGGGGGACCACAGATACGCAGTATTTT.